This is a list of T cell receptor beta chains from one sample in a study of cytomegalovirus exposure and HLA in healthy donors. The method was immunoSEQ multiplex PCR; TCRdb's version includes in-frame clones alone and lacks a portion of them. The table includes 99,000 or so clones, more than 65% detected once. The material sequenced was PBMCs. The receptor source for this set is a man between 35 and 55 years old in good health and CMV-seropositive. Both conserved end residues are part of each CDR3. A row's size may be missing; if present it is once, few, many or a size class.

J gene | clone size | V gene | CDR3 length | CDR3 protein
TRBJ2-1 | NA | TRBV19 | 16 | CASSIGGIGGQNEQFF
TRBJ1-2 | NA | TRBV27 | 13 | CASSLGQSYGYTF
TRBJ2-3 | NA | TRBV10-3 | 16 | CAISEGTSGSTDTQYF
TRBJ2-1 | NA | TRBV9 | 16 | CASSFRLARSYNEQFF
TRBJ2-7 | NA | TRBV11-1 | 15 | CASSWGDSLSYEQYF
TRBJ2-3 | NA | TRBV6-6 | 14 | CASSYGRYTDTQYF
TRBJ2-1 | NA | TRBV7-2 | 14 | CASSLEDRVKEQFF
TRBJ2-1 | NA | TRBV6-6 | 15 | CASSNSDRGRNEQFF
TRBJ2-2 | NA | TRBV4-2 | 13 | CASSHSPAGELFF
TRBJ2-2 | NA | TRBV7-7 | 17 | CASSPVAGGRITGELFF
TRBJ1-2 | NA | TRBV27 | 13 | CASSFRLNYGYTF
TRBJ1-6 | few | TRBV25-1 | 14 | CASSARDRNSPLHF
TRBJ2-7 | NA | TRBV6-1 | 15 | CASSSGLARFSEQYF
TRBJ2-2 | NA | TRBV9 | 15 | CASGAGGWDTGELFF
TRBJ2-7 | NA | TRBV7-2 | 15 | CASSLRRGGDYEQYF
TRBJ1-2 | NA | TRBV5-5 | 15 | CASSSPEVANYGYTF
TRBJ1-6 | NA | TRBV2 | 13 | CASSKQGVSPLHF
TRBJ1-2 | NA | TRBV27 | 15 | CASNRGQGRGYGYTF
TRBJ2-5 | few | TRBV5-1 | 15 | CASSSITPSGETQYF
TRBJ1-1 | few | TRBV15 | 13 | CATTPDRGREAFF
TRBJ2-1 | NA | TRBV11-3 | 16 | CASSLALAGQGNEQFF
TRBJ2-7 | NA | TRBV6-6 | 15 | CASSYSRGKRSEQYF
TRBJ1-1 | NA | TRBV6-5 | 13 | CASSYSMRGVAFF
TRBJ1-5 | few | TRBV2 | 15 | CASSERLQSNQPQHF
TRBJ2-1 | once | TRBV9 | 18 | CASSVEAGGPNSYNEQFF
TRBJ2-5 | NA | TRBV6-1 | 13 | CASSSAGRETQYF
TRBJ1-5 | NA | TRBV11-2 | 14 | CASSSQGAPWPQHF
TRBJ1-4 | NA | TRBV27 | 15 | CASSLRGLTNEKLFF
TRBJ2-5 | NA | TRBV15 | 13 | CASRTEREETQYF
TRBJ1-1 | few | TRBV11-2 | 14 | CASSHPGVNTEAFF
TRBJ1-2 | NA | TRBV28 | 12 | CASSLYEGGYTF
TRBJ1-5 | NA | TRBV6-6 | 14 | CASTDRGRNQPQHF
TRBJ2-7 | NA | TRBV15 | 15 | CATSSIRTMSYEQYF
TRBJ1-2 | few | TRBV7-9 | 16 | CASSSSETELLYGYTF
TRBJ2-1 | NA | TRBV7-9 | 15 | CASSPGLAFYNEQFF
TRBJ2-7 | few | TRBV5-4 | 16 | CASSLGSAAISYEQYF
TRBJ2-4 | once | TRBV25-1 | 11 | CASSAKNSQYF
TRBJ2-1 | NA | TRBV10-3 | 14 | CATVSGRADNEQFF
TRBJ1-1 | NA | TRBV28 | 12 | CASSLSVSEAFF
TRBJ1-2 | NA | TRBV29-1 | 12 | CSVGGDISGYTF
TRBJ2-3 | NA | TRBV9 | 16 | CASSSGTSGVSDTQYF
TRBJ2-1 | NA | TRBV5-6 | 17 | CASSRKDRGGSYNEQFF
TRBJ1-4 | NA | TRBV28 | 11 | CASEGREKLFF
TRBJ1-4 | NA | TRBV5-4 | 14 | CASSLRADGEKLFF
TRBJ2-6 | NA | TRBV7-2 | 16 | CASSLDLGSGANVLTF
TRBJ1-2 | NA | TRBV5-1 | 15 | CATSINDRGGYGYTF
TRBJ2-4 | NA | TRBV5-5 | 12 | CASHREKNIQYF
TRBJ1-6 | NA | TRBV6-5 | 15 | CASSYSTGYASPLHF
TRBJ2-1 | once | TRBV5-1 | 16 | CASSLDPGGSGNEQFF
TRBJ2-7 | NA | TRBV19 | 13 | CASSMALLYEQYF
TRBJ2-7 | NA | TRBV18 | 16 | CASSPPSDRPTYEQYF